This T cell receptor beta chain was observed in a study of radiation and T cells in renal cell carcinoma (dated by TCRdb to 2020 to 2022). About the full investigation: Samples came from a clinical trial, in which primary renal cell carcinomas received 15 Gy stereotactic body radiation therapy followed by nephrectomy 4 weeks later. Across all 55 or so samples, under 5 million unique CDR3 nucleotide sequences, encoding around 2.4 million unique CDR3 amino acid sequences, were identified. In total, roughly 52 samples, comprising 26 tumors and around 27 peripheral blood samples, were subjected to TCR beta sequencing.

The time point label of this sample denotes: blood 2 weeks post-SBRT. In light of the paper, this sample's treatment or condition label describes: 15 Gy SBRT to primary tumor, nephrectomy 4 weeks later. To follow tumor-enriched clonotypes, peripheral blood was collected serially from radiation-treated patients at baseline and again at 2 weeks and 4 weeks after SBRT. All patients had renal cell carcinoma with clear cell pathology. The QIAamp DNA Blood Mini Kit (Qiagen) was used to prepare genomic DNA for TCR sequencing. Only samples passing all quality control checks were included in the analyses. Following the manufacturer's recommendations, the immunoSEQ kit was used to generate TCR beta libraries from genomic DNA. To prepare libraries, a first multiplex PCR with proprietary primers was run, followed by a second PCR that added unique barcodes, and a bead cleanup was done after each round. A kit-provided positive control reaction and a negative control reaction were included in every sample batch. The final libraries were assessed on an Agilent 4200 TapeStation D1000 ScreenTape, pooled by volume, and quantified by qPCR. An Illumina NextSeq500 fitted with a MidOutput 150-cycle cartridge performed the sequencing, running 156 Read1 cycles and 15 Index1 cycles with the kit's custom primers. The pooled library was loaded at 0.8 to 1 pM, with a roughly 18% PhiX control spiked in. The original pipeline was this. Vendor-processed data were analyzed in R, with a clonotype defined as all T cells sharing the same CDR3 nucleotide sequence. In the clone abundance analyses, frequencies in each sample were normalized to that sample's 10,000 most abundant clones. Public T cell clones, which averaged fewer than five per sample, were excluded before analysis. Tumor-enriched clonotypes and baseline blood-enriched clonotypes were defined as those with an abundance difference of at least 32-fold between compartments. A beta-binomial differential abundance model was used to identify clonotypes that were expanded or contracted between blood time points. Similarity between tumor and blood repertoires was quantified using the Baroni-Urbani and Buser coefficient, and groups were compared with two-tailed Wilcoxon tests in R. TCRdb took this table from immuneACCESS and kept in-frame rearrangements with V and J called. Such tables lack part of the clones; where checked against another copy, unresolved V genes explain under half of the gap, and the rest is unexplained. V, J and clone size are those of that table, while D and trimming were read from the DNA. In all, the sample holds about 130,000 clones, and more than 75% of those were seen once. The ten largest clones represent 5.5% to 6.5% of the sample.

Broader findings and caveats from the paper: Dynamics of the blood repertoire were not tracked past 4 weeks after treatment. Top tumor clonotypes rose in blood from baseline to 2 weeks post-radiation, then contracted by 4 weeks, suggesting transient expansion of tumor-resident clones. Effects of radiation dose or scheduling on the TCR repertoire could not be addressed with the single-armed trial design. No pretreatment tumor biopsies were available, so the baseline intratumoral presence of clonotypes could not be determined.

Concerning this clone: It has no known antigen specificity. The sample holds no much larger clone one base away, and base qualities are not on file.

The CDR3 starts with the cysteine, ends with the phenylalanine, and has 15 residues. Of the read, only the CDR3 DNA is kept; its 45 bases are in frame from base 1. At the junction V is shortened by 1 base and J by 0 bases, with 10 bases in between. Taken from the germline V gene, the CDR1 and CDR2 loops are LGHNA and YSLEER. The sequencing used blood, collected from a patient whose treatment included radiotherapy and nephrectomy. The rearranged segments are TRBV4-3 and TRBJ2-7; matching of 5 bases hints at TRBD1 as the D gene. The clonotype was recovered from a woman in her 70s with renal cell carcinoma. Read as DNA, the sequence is TGCGCCAGCAGCCAAGCCACAGGCGTCTCCTACGAGCAGTACTTC. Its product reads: CASSQATGVSYEQYF.